These T cell receptor beta chains were read from a single sample in a study of read filtering for tumor transcriptome and immune sequencing. In TCRdb, the reads were re-called with MiXCR into one record per CDR3 protein. The table includes 35,000 to 40,000 distinct CDR3 sequences, less than 15% detected once. Material: a population of CD138-negative cells sorted from bone marrow. The receptors derive from a donor over 35 with multiple myeloma. CDR3s include the opening cysteine and the closing phenylalanine or tryptophan.

j_call v_call cdr3_aa
TRBJ2-1 TRBV5-1 CASSLEGSRINEQFF
TRBJ2-5 TRBV12-3/TRBV12-4 CASSPGTTQETQYF
TRBJ2-2 TRBV7-6 CASNRGGLAGELFF
TRBJ2-7 TRBV7-8 CASSLVQYEQYF
TRBJ2-2 TRBV12-3/TRBV12-4 CATRGTAFTGELFF
TRBJ2-1 TRBV27 CASRRGNGYNEQFF
TRBJ2-3 TRBV20-1 CSALLAGGTDTQYF
TRBJ2-6 TRBV7-2 CASSSRTGLRANVLTF
TRBJ1-2 TRBV20-1 CSARTGTGRSDGYTF
TRBJ1-4 TRBV27 CASSLATGGAVDEKLFF
TRBJ2-3 TRBV9 CASSVQAGGQVDTQYF
TRBJ2-1 TRBV11-2 CASSLGIKGGEQFF
TRBJ2-5 TRBV10-2 CASSRAVQETQYF
TRBJ1-4 TRBV6-1 CASSWEKSWGTNEKLFF
TRBJ2-1 TRBV2 CATYRGTRSDEQFF
TRBJ2-7 TRBV24-1 CATTEGRGSCECEQYF
TRBJ2-3 TRBV30 CAWGLAGGTDTQYF
TRBJ2-2 TRBV29-1 CSVDRAGGTGELFF
TRBJ2-3 TRBV29-1 CSVERGNTDTQYF
TRBJ1-1 TRBV30 CAWCRSGATEAFF
TRBJ1-1 TRBV6-6 CASSYRVREAFF
TRBJ2-3 TRBV7-9 CASSLGNLGGTDTQYF
TRBJ1-6 TRBV11-3 CASSLDQLSPLHF
TRBJ2-3 TRBV20-1 CSALKLQHNTDTQYF
TRBJ2-1 TRBV6-2/TRBV6-3 CASNGAGAIYNEQFF
TRBJ2-3 TRBV5-6 CASSLSWSTDTQYF
TRBJ1-1 TRBV12-3/TRBV12-4 CASSLENRQGAEAFF
TRBJ2-2 TRBV6-6 CASSYQYTIGELFF
TRBJ1-1 TRBV20-1 CSARSVPVGAEAFF
TRBJ2-5 TRBV7-2 CASSLEGSSRETQYF
TRBJ2-3 TRBV7-9 CASRGQTPTDTQYF
TRBJ2-7 TRBV5-1 CASSLEGGNGEQYF
TRBJ1-2 TRBV7-2 CASSRSVGTANYGYTF
TRBJ1-2 TRBV2 CASSVIQGGYGYTF
TRBJ1-2 TRBV19 CASSYRDRFSGYTF
TRBJ1-1 TRBV27 CASSLAGGRTEAFF
TRBJ2-1 TRBV20-1 CSARTGLHNEQFF